This record covers a single TCR beta chain. This clonotype has a count of ten or more. The antigen this receptor binds is unknown. Qualities for individual bases were not recorded, and no much larger clone is one base off. This sample is part of a study of Graves' ophthalmopathy and Graves' hyperthyroidism (dated by TCRdb to between 2017 and 2018). Study-wide context: Peripheral blood was collected at initial diagnosis, prior to any treatment. The study used TCR beta repertoire signatures to distinguish Graves' ophthalmopathy from Graves' hyperthyroidism and to predict progression to ophthalmopathy. In total, under 150 blood samples were TCR-sequenced: some 40 ophthalmopathy, some 75 hyperthyroidism and some 17 hyperthyroidism-to-ophthalmopathy patients. To explore V-J signatures that separate ophthalmopathy from hyperthyroidism, a discovery set of approximately 100 patients was enrolled, consisting of about 45 with ophthalmopathy and some 56 with stable hyperthyroidism. An independent validation cohort was composed of fewer than 20 hyperthyroidism patients and around 15 patients who later progressed from hyperthyroidism to ophthalmopathy. In over 5 hyperthyroidism patients, the T-cell repertoire of thyroid tissue was compared with the T-cell repertoire of blood. Following sampling, methimazole starting at 30 mg daily was administered to hyperthyroidism patients, and high-dose intravenous methylprednisolone was administered to ophthalmopathy patients. The 85 to 100 discovery patients were randomly split 7:3 into training and test sets.

TCR beta CDR3 regions were amplified from RNA transcripts for repertoire sequencing. The first round was an RT-PCR using HTBI primers with the Qiagen OneStep RT-PCR kit, and this first round was followed by a second-round multiplex PCR, then size selection and purification. Libraries were sequenced on an Illumina HiSeq2000 using paired-end 100 bp reads. The study's own analysis went as follows. Reads were processed with SOAPnuke, discarding reads with adapters, uncalled bases, mean Phred below 15, or no exact constant-primer or identifier match. High-quality paired reads were merged with COPE v1.2.5. Unique nucleotide sequences were defined as clonotypes and aligned to IMGT TRB V, D and J references using MiTCR v1.1. The analysis was limited to V-J combinations with a frequency above 0.0001, which together covered over 99% of the repertoires. A TCR clonal expansion and chaos score per V-J combination was defined as the ratio of F50 clonal expansion to chaos observed in the TCRdist matrix. Welch's t-statistics and random forest were used to narrow the features down to roughly twelve V-J combinations, which were then fed into a naive Bayes classifier. The Morisita-Horn index was used to measure how similar the thyroid and blood repertoires were. TCRdb passed the public sequencing reads through fastp at Q25 and MiXCR, retaining productive beta sequences. Rows merge per CDR3 protein into single entries with the most common DNA and genes. These V and J calls are TCRdb output, not the study's own analysis. The sample data list around 400,000 distinct CDR3 sequences, and roughly 21% of these were observed just once. Roughly 3% of the sample belongs to the ten largest clones.

Results and caveats for the whole study, not just this receptor: In cross-validation, the 13-signature model distinguished ophthalmopathy from stable hyperthyroidism with just over 85% sensitivity and approximately 81% specificity, while in the test set the corresponding values were about 79% and 69%. No statistical method was used to predetermine the sample size, and group allocation was not hidden from the investigators. Most expanded thyroid clonotypes with frequency above 0.001 were also detected in blood, suggesting blood repertoires may reflect the thyroid immune response. In validation, the model predicted ophthalmopathy progression with more than 70% sensitivity and approximately 75% specificity; roughly eleven predicted patients were CT-confirmed with GO in a median of roughly 6.8 months.

Hyperthyroidism was considered stable if no progression to ophthalmopathy occurred within 18 months of follow-up. The hyperthyroidism patients were 18 to 65 years old and newly diagnosed, with a disease duration of less than 2 months. Patients were excluded if they had other autoimmune diseases, uncontrolled infections, pregnancy or lactation. Diagnosis was based on clinical symptoms, serum thyroxine, TRAb, thyroid ultrasound and orbital computed tomography. Using Ficoll-Paque density gradient centrifugation, PBMCs were isolated from 9.5 to 10 ml of fresh peripheral blood. Total RNA was extracted with Trizol reagent and quality-checked on an Agilent 2100 Bioanalyzer. The CDR3 numbers 13 residues from cysteine through phenylalanine. Of all the DNA, just the CDR3 is kept, 39 bases in frame from base 1. The V end loses 5 bases and the J end loses 5 bases, and a stretch of 13 bases separates them.

Material: peripheral blood. The V gene is TRBV12-3 or TRBV12-4 and the J gene is TRBJ2-7; too little of a D gene remains to name it. This TCR was recovered from a woman aged 18-29 years with stable Graves' hyperthyroidism. Donor details come from another sample of the same person, matched by shared clones. The DNA is TGTGCCAGCAGTCCGGACCTCCGTGACGAGCAGTACTTC. Its protein is CASSPDLRDEQYF.